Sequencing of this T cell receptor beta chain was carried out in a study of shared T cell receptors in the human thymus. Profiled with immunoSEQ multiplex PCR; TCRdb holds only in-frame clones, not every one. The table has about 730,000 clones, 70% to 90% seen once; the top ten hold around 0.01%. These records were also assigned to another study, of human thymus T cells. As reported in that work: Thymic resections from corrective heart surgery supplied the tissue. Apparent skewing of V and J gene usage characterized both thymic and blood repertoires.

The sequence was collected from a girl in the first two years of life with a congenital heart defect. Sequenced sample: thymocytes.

CDR3: CASSSTGGSDTQYF. The CDR3 bases are TGTGCCAGCAGCTCAACAGGGGGGTCAGATACGCAGTATTTT. This chain links TRBV9 with TRBJ2-3; 8 bases align to TRBD1. The CDR3 totals 14 residues. Losses at the gene ends were 4 bases for V and 4 bases for J; bases not matched to a gene: 5. Germline lookup yields CDR1 SGDLS and CDR2 YYNGEE.